Listed here are 27 T cell receptor beta chains from one sample, sequenced in a study of blood T cells in healthy people across ages. Then a second PCR, running roughly 7 to 11 cycles, was carried out with a sample-barcoded 5' primer and a J-beta primer mix. One entry per CDR3 protein, called by TCRdb with MiXCR from the 5' RACE reads. The sample lists around 1,000,000 distinct CDR3 sequences, almost 25% seen once, with less than 0.85% in the top ten. The same data also went into a second study, on T cells of mothers and their children.

The sample consisted of blood. The receptors here all came from a girl aged 2-10 years in good health.

This clonotype was counted between two and nine times. The conserved phenylalanine or tryptophan is not found at the CDR3 terminus, so this likely reflects a read error. V is TRBV4-1 and J is TRBJ1-1; D is perhaps TRBD1 (5 bases). This CDR3 spans 13 amino acids. Trimming took off 1 base at V and 6 bases at J, with 9 bases between the two ends. Germline CDR1 MGHRA, CDR2 YSYEKL. This CDR3 is CASSQVVGPEAFL. In DNA, the CDR3 is TGCGCCAGCAGCCAAGTTGTGGGGCCTGAAGCTTTCCTT.

In its sample, this clonotype was seen many times. The rearrangement uses TRBV3-1 and TRBJ2-4; the match to TRBD2 covers 7 bases. Germline loops: CDR1 LGHDT, CDR2 YNNKEL (reference sequence). Trimming cost V 0 bases and J 6 bases; bases outside gene matches: 5. This CDR3 region has 15 residues. This CDR3 is CASSQDKLARNIQYF. The CDR3 DNA reads TGTGCCAGCAGCCAAGATAAACTAGCGCGAAACATTCAGTACTTC.

CDR3 amino acids: CASSPRPDTYYEQYF. The CDR3 coding sequence is TGCGCCAGCAGCCCCCGCCCGGACACATACTACGAGCAGTACTTC. V gene TRBV5-1 combines with J gene TRBJ2-7; the D gene is possibly TRBD1 (5 bases). The germline gives CDR1 SGHRS, CDR2 YFSETQ. This CDR3 has 15 amino acids. The ends were cut back, 4 bases at V and 3 bases at J, with 17 bases in the middle. Full variable domain (remainder filled in from reference TRBV5-1 and TRBJ2-7): KAGVTQTPRYLIKTRGQQVTLSCSPISGHRSVSWYQQTPGQGLQFLFEYFSETQRNKGNFPGRFSGRQFSNSRSEMNVSTLELGDSALYLCASSPRPDTYYEQYFGPGTRLTVT.

This clonotype was observed a handful of times. The chain has TRBV2 and TRBJ2-5; tentatively, D is TRBD1 (5 bases). The CDR3 is made up of 15 amino acids. The germline V and J ends were trimmed by 5 bases and 2 bases, with 15 bases remaining between them. CDR1 is SNHLY and CDR2 is FYNNEI in the germline V gene. CDR3 sequence (DNA): TGTGCCAGCAGTTCCCAGGGCAGTGCGCAAGAGACCCAGTACTTC. Its translation: CASSSQGSAQETQYF.

This clonotype was seen repeatedly, ten times or more. In DNA form, the CDR3 reads TGCAGCGTTGTGCCGGGAGAGACCCAGTACTTC. Encoded protein: CSVVPGETQYF. The rearrangement uses TRBV29-1 and TRBJ2-5; D not resolved. This CDR3 is built from 11 residues. The V end lost 4 bases, the J end lost 4 bases, and 7 bases lay between the germline ends. Per germline, CDR1 SQVTM and CDR2 ANQGSEA.

This clonotype came up a few times. V is TRBV7-9 and J is TRBJ1-1, with D unresolved. V was pared by 6 bases and J by 7 bases, with 18 bases between. The germline CDR1 and CDR2 sequences are SEHNR and FQNEAQ (reference sequence). The CDR3 contains 14 residues. In nucleotides, the CDR3 is TGTGCCAGCAGTCCCCCCTTAGGGCCTCATGAAGCTTTCTTT. This sequence encodes CASSPPLGPHEAFF.

This chain uses TRBV19 with TRBJ1-4; TRBD1 is a possible D gene (5 bases). Trimming took 9 bases from V and 8 from J, leaving 13 bases between them. This CDR3 is 12 amino acids long. The germline V gene encodes CDR1 LNHDA and CDR2 SQIVND (reference sequence). The CDR3: CASRGDGEKLFF. CDR3 DNA: TGTGCCAGCCGTGGGGACGGAGAAAAACTGTTTTTT.

The rearrangement links TRBV5-1 to TRBJ2-5; D possibly corresponds to TRBD2 (7 bases). The CDR3 contains 15 residues. The germline gives CDR1 SGHRS, CDR2 YFSETQ. V was pared by 0 bases and J by 5 bases, with 14 bases between. CDR3 sequence reads: CASSLEGGGFETQYF. CDR3 in DNA: TGCGCCAGCAGCTTGGAAGGGGGGGGCTTCGAGACCCAGTACTTC.

This clonotype was recorded at least ten times. V and J are TRBV9 and TRBJ1-2; D not certain. The CDR3 totals 12 residues. Germline V gene lookup returns CDR1 SGDLS and CDR2 YYNGEE. Trimming pared 3 bases from V and 2 bases from J, leaving 5 bases between. CDR3 in amino acids: CASSGSNYGYTF. For the CDR3, the DNA is TGTGCCAGCAGCGGATCAAACTATGGCTACACCTTC.

The chain has TRBV12-3 or TRBV12-4 and TRBJ1-2, with D tentatively TRBD1 (5 bases). The CDR3 has 13 amino acids. The ends were cut back, 3 bases at V and 8 bases at J, with 13 bases in the middle. DNA for the CDR3: TGTGCCAGCAGTTTGGCGGGGGGTGAAGGCTACACCTTC. Translating it yields CASSLAGGEGYTF.

The chain recombines TRBV5-8 with TRBJ1-2; D is ambiguous. The CDR3 extends over 11 amino acids. V lost 5 bases to trimming and J lost 8 bases, with 10 bases between them. Germline values: CDR1 SGHTS, CDR2 YDEGEE. CDR3 amino acids: CASRNLYGYTF. CDR3 in DNA: TGTGCCAGCAGGAACCTTTACGGCTACACCTTC.

The V gene is TRBV7-9, the J gene TRBJ2-3; 10 nucleotides line up with TRBD2. The V gene end was trimmed by 2 bases and the J gene end by 1 base; junction bases not matched to a gene: 6. The CDR3 spans 17 residues. Germline values: CDR1 SEHNR, CDR2 FQNEAQ (reference sequence). DNA for the CDR3: TGTGCCAGCAGCTTACCACGGACTAGCGGCGGCACAGATACGCAGTATTTT. Its translation: CASSLPRTSGGTDTQYF.

This clonotype was observed a handful of times. This chain uses TRBV7-8 with TRBJ2-7, with a tentative D call TRBD2 (5 bases). Per germline, CDR1 SGHVS and CDR2 FQNEAQ. Deletions cut 5 bases from V and 2 bases from J, with 19 bases between. The CDR3 length is 16 residues. The CDR3 DNA follows: TGTGCCAGCAGCCGTATGACGTGGAGGCCCACCTACGAGCAGTACTTC. The encoded protein is CASSRMTWRPTYEQYF.

The chain couples TRBV4-1 to TRBJ2-6; D remains unclear. V lost 1 base to trimming and J lost 4 bases, with 23 bases between them. This CDR3 contains 20 residues. The germline V gene has CDR1 MGHRA and CDR2 YSYEKL. The DNA of the CDR3 is TGCGCCAGCAGCCAAGCTAGTTTGGGCCGCATGTCCGGCGGGGCCAACGTCCTGACTTTC. It translates to CASSQASLGRMSGGANVLTF.

V usage is TRBV13 and J usage is TRBJ2-1; TRBD2 aligns across 11 bases. Germline V CDR1 and CDR2: PRHDT, FYEKMQ (reference sequence). This CDR3 is 17 amino acids long. Germline trimming cut 5 bases from V and 3 bases from J; bases unmatched to any gene: 9. CDR3 DNA sequence: TGTGCCAGCAGCCTCCTCCAGGGACTAGCGGTCTACAATGAGCAGTTCTTC. Amino acid sequence: CASSLLQGLAVYNEQFF. Full variable domain (missing parts from reference TRBV13 and TRBJ2-1): AAGVIQSPRHLIKEKRETATLKCYPIPRHDTVYWYQQGPGQDPQFLISFYEKMQSDKGSIPDRFSAQQFSDYHSELNMSSLELGDSALYFCASSLLQGLAVYNEQFFGPGTRLTVL.

The chain employs TRBV12-3 or TRBV12-4 and TRBJ2-5, with D tentatively TRBD2 (6 bases). The DNA end lines up better with TRBJ2-7; the J call may be wrong. CDR3 length equals 13 residues. The CDR3 DNA sequence: TGTGCCAGCAGGTTCGGGACTTTTTACGAGCAGTACTTC. It codes for CASRFGTFYEQYF.

In this sample, this clonotype turned up a few times. The chain carries TRBV7-9 and TRBJ2-5; 15 bases are shared with TRBD2. TRBJ2-1 matches the DNA end more closely, so the J call is doubtful. CDR1 SEHNR and CDR2 FQNEAQ come from the germline V gene (reference sequence). This CDR3 comprises 16 residues. This chain's CDR3 is CASSLAGLAGGNEQFF. Written as DNA, the CDR3 is TGTGCCAGCAGCTTAGCGGGACTAGCGGGAGGTAATGAGCAGTTCTTC.

This rearrangement joins TRBV19 to TRBJ2-1, with unresolved D. There are 12 residues in the CDR3. Germline loops: CDR1 LNHDA, CDR2 SQIVND (reference sequence). V was pared by 2 bases and J by 5 bases, with 4 bases between. The CDR3 protein is CASSISNNEQFF. The CDR3 DNA follows: TGTGCCAGTAGTATATCAAACAATGAGCAGTTCTTC.

V and J are TRBV28 and TRBJ2-7, with a tentative D call TRBD1 (5 bases). The CDR3 covers 16 residues. The germline V gene has CDR1 MDHEN and CDR2 SYDVKM. Trimming left V 5 bases short and J 3 bases short, with 20 bases between. The CDR3 here is CASSPLRYRRIYEQYF. CDR3 in DNA: TGTGCCAGCAGTCCATTACGCTACAGGCGCATCTACGAGCAGTACTTC.

This chain joins TRBV9 and TRBJ2-2; the D is unclear. CDR3 length: 14 amino acids. The germline V gene encodes CDR1 SGDLS and CDR2 YYNGEE. Trimming shortened V by 5 bases and J by 4 bases, and 12 bases separated the two germline ends. As DNA, the CDR3 is TGTGCCAGCAGGACGGCTGGCTCCACCGGGGAGCTGTTTTTT. Its protein product is CASRTAGSTGELFF. The full variable domain, with the rest looked up from reference TRBV9 and TRBJ2-2, is DSGVTQTPKHLITATGQRVTLRCSPRSGDLSVYWYQQSLDQGLQFLIQYYNGEERAKGNILERFSAQQFPDLHSELNLSSLELGDSALYFCASRTAGSTGELFFGEGSRLTVL.

This chain links TRBV12-3 or TRBV12-4 with TRBJ1-3; D possibly corresponds to TRBD1 (5 bases). The CDR3 sequence is 13 residues long. V lost 8 bases, J lost 0 bases, and 8 bases lay in between. The CDR3 spells CASPGRSGNTIYF. CDR3 in DNA: TGTGCCAGCCCAGGGCGCTCTGGAAACACCATATATTTT.

This clonotype has just one count. The chain uses TRBV29-1 and TRBJ1-2, with TRBD1 matching over 7 bases. Germline values: CDR1 SQVTM, CDR2 ANQGSEA. This CDR3 has 13 amino acids. Trimming at V came to 8 bases and at J to 0 bases, leaving 6 bases not matched to a gene. The CDR3 is CSSSTGSNYGYTF. CDR3 in DNA: TGCAGCTCATCGACAGGGTCTAACTATGGCTACACCTTC.

This rearrangement joins TRBV12-3 or TRBV12-4 to TRBJ1-5; D gene ambiguous. V was clipped by 3 bases and J by 4 bases, with 16 bases between them. This CDR3 has 16 residues. The chain's CDR3 is CASSFSFSGPNQPQHF. The CDR3 coding sequence is TGTGCCAGCAGTTTTTCTTTTTCAGGCCCTAATCAGCCCCAGCATTTT.

This chain links TRBV6-5 with TRBJ1-4; no definite D call. Germline V gives CDR1 MNHEY, CDR2 SVGAGI. With 2 bases removed from V and 5 bases from J, the gap between germline ends came to 9 bases. This CDR3 contains 14 residues. The CDR3 nucleotides read TGTGCCAGCAGTTACGGGCCTCGAAATGAAAAACTGTTTTTT. Amino acid sequence: CASSYGPRNEKLFF.

V is TRBV3-1 and J is TRBJ1-6; D gene unclear. The CDR3 runs 15 residues. CDR1 and CDR2 from the germline V gene are LGHDT and YNNKEL (reference sequence). V was pared by 0 bases and J by 9 bases, with 12 bases between. The CDR3 region has the DNA TGTGCCAGCAGCCAAGATAAGGGCATGGGTTCACCCCTCCACTTT. Protein sequence: CASSQDKGMGSPLHF.

The table lists this clonotype with a few counts. The chain joins TRBV12-3 or TRBV12-4 to TRBJ2-4, with D possibly TRBD1 on 6 matching bases. The CDR3 consists of 12 residues. Between the trimmed V and J ends, which lost 8 bases and 8 bases, there was a span of 13 bases. CDR3 in DNA: TGTGCCAGCCCAAAGACAGGCCACATTCAGTACTTC. Amino acid sequence: CASPKTGHIQYF.

This rearrangement joins TRBV5-1 to TRBJ2-4; no clear D gene. The CDR3 extends over 16 amino acids. CDR1 is SGHRS and CDR2 is YFSETQ in the germline V gene. With 0 bases removed from V and 0 bases from J, the gap between germline ends came to 10 bases. The CDR3, as DNA: TGCGCCAGCAGCTTGGACGGTTTTCTAGCCAAAAACATTCAGTACTTC. Protein: CASSLDGFLAKNIQYF.